This T cell receptor (beta chain) was profiled in a study of T cell repertoires in cytomegalovirus infection. On the study more broadly: Well-studied HLA-B-restricted CMV epitopes were used in the study alongside recently identified HLA-C-restricted ones. Shared public TCR beta signatures pointed to both CMV infection and a matching HLA type.

Study results and limitations: Identification of carriers of CMV plus the relevant HLA was performed using cumulative public TCR beta family frequency. The ex vivo response was dominated by HLA-C-restricted CMV-specific TCR beta clonotypes.

TCRdb called the reads again in MiXCR, with one record for every CDR3 protein. The data hold about 900,000 distinct CDR3 sequences, with approximately 31% observed a single time. Details on this clonotype: Its antigen is currently unknown.

CDR3 length: 8 amino acids. CDR1 and CDR2 from the germline V gene are DFQATT and SNEGSKA (reference sequence). With 6 bases removed from V and 12 bases from J, the gap between germline ends came to 6 bases. The sequence was obtained from a human donor in good health (CMV status not recorded). Some clones in this sample may be carry-over from other donors' samples. This material consisted of cultured CD8+ T cells from PBMCs, taken from culture after CMV antigen stimulation. The V and J genes are TRBV20-1 and TRBJ2-1, with no clear D. The CDR3 spells CSAPGQFF. The CDR3 DNA reads as TGCAGTGCCCCGGGGCAGTTCTTC.